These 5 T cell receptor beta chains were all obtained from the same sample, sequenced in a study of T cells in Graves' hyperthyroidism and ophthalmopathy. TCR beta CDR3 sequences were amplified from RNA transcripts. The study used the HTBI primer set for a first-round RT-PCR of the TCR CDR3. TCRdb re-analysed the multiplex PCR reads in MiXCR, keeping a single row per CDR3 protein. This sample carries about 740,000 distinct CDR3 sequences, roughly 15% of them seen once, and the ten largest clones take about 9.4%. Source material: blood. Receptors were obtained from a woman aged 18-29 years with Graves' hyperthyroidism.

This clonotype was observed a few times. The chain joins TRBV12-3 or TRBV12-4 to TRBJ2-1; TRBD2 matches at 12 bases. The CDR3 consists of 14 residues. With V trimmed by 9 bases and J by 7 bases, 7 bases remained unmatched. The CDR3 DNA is TGTGCCAGTACCGGACTAGCGGGAACTAATGAGCAGTTCTTC. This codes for CASTGLAGTNEQFF.

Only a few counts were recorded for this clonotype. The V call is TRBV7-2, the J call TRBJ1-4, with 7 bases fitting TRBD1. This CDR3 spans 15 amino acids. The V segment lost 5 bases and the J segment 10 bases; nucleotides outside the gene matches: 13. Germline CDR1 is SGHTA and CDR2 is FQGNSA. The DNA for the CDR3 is TGTGCCAGCAGCCCCCGGGACAGCTGGTTTGGAAAACTGTTTTTT. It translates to CASSPRDSWFGKLFF. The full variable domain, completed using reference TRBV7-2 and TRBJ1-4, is GAGVSQSPSNKVTEKGKDVELRCDPISGHTALYWYRQSLGQGLEFLIYFQGNSAPDKSGLPSDRFSAERTGGSVSTLTIQRTQQEDSAVYLCASSPRDSWFGKLFFGSGTQLSVL.

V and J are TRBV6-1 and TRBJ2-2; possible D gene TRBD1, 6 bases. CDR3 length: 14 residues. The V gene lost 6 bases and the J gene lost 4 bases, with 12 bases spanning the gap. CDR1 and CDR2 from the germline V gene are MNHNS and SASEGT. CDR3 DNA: TGTGCCAGCAGACAGGACAGCCTCACCGGGGAGCTGTTTTTT. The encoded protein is CASRQDSLTGELFF.

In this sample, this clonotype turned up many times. The CDR3 sequence is CASSLTRSGNTIYF. Written as DNA, the CDR3 is TGTGCCAGCAGTTTAACCCGTTCTGGAAACACCATATATTTT. This chain joins TRBV27 and TRBJ1-3; D is undetermined. Germline CDR1 MNHEY, CDR2 SMNVEV (reference sequence). The CDR3 extends over 14 amino acids. The ends were cut back, 2 bases at V and 1 base at J, with 6 bases in the middle.

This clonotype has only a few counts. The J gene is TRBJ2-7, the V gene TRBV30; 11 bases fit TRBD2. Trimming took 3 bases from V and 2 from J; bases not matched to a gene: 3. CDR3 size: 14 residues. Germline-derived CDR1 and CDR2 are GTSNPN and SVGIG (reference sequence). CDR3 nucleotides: TGTGCCTGGAGGAGACTAGCGGGGACCTACGAGCAGTACTTC. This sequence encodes CAWRRLAGTYEQYF.